Presented here are 23 T cell receptor beta chains from one specimen sequenced in a study of shared clonotypes between healthy human individuals. Naive CD8 isolation took CD45RO-negative cells positively selected for CCR7 and excluded terminally differentiated effector memory CD45RA+ cells. The repertoire was sequenced with immunoSEQ multiplex PCR; TCRdb's copy has only in-frame clones and lacks some. The sample holds about 700,000 clones, under 95% seen once. The sample was naive CD8+ T cells sorted from blood. The receptors originated from a man younger than 45 in good health.

In this sample, this clone turned up once. The rearrangement joins TRBV9 to TRBJ2-5; D call uncertain. The CDR3 is 15 amino acids. Germline CDR1 is SGDLS and CDR2 is YYNGEE. Trimming cost V 0 bases and J 2 bases, with 11 bases left between them. This CDR3 reads CASSVGQRLQETQYF. The CDR3 DNA reads TGTGCCAGCAGCGTAGGCCAGCGCTTACAAGAGACCCAGTACTTC.

The V gene is TRBV5-5, the J gene TRBJ2-1; the D is unclear. Trimming left V 0 bases short and J 7 bases short, with 8 bases between. This CDR3 spans 13 amino acids. In germline, CDR1 is SGHKS, CDR2 YYEKEE (reference sequence). The CDR3, as DNA: TGTGCCAGCAGCTTGGCCTTGGCGAATGAGCAGTTCTTC. It codes for CASSLALANEQFF.

The CDR3 DNA reads as TGTGCCAGCAGCTCCCGGGACAGGGGGCTAAACGAGCAGTACTTC. Amino acid sequence: CASSSRDRGLNEQYF. The J gene is TRBJ2-7, the V gene TRBV7-9, with 12 bases that match TRBD1. CDR1 SEHNR and CDR2 FQNEAQ come from the germline V gene (reference sequence). Trimming at V came to 4 bases and at J to 5 bases, leaving 6 bases not matched to a gene. CDR3 length: 15 amino acids.

This clone was observed a few times. The rearrangement links TRBV28 to TRBJ2-2, with D unresolved. Trimming stripped 3 bases from V and 2 bases from J, with 7 bases between. The CDR3 length is 14 residues. Germline V gene data show CDR1 as MDHEN and CDR2 as SYDVKM. The CDR3 DNA is TGTGCCAGCAGTTTGTTGGTTAACACCGGGGAGCTGTTTTTT. This gives the protein CASSLLVNTGELFF.

The chain recombines TRBV10-3 with TRBJ2-1; tentative D call: TRBD1 (6 bases). In germline, CDR1 is ENHRY, CDR2 SYGVKD. Trimming cost V 6 bases and J 8 bases, with 17 bases left between them. The CDR3 has 14 residues. CDR3 DNA sequence: TGTGCCATCAGACAGGGTGTAAGTAGCGATGAGCAGTTCTTC. Its translation is CAIRQGVSSDEQFF.

This sequence joins TRBV5-1 and TRBJ2-1, with D unresolved. CDR3 size: 15 residues. V lost 0 bases and J lost 3, with 10 bases in between. Germline lookup yields CDR1 SGHRS and CDR2 YFSETQ. The CDR3 coding sequence is TGCGCCAGCAGCTTGGAAGCGATAGACTACAATGAGCAGTTCTTC. It specifies CASSLEAIDYNEQFF.

This clone was observed a single time. Other DNA sequences in this specimen translate into the identical CDR3. The genes are TRBV9 and TRBJ1-3, with D uncertain. V dropped 7 bases and J dropped 4 bases, with 6 bases sitting between them. CDR1 is SGDLS and CDR2 is YYNGEE in the germline V gene. This CDR3 region has 11 residues. The CDR3, as DNA: TGTGCCAGCCGGGCGGGAAACACCATATATTTT. Protein product: CASRAGNTIYF. Combining the CDR3 with reference TRBV9 and TRBJ1-3 gives the whole variable domain DSGVTQTPKHLITATGQRVTLRCSPRSGDLSVYWYQQSLDQGLQFLIQYYNGEERAKGNILERFSAQQFPDLHSELNLSSLELGDSALYFCASRAGNTIYFGEGSWLTVV.

The V gene is TRBV7-2, the J gene TRBJ2-7; 7 nucleotides align to TRBD1. Germline V gene lookup returns CDR1 SGHTA and CDR2 FQGNSA. Trimming cost V 5 bases and J 3 bases; bases outside gene matches: 7. The CDR3 runs 14 residues. CDR3 sequence reads: CASSQRTGLYEQYF. CDR3 in DNA: TGTGCCAGCAGCCAGCGGACAGGACTCTACGAGCAGTACTTC. The entire variable domain, with the rest obtained from reference TRBV7-2 and TRBJ2-7, is as follows: GAGVSQSPSNKVTEKGKDVELRCDPISGHTALYWYRQSLGQGLEFLIYFQGNSAPDKSGLPSDRFSAERTGGSVSTLTIQRTQQEDSAVYLCASSQRTGLYEQYFGPGTRLTVT.

The chain joins TRBV5-4 to TRBJ2-7; 9 bases map to TRBD2. CDR1 is SGHNT, CDR2 YYREEE, per germline (reference sequence). The trim removed 4 bases at V and 1 base at J, leaving 6 bases unmatched. The CDR3 runs to 15 residues. The CDR3 here is CASSPATSGSYEQYF. As DNA, the CDR3 is TGTGCCAGCAGCCCGGCGACTAGCGGATCCTACGAGCAGTACTTC.

This chain joins TRBV7-9 and TRBJ2-5, with TRBD2 matching 7 bases. The DNA end is more similar to TRBJ2-7, so the J call may be wrong. The CDR3 contains 14 residues. Germline V CDR1 and CDR2: SEHNR, FQNEAQ (reference sequence). The CDR3 DNA sequence: TGTGCCAGCACCGATATCGGGGGGACCTACGAGCAGTACTTC. It is translated as CASTDIGGTYEQYF.

This chain uses TRBV12-5 with TRBJ1-1, with D unclear. The CDR3 spans 18 residues. The germline CDR1 and CDR2 sequences are LGHNT and FRNRAP. V was pared by 6 bases and J by 7 bases, with 30 bases between. CDR3 sequence: CASGVYPRRGAHSVEAFF. Written as DNA, the CDR3 is TGTGCTAGTGGAGTCTACCCCCGACGGGGAGCTCATTCCGTTGAAGCTTTCTTT.

This sequence joins TRBV11-2 and TRBJ2-7; D might be TRBD2 (6 bases). Germline-derived CDR1 and CDR2 are SGHAT and FQNNGV. The CDR3 is made up of 15 amino acids. Trimming stripped 5 bases from V and 6 bases from J, with 20 bases between. DNA for the CDR3: TGTGCCAGCAGCCCGGCGGGGAAGATCCTACCCGAGCAGTACTTC. Protein product: CASSPAGKILPEQYF.

The chain carries TRBV7-9 and TRBJ1-2; no firm D call. Trimming left V 1 base short and J 4 bases short, with 10 bases between. Germline CDR1 and CDR2: SEHNR and FQNEAQ (reference sequence). There are 14 residues in the CDR3. Written as DNA, the CDR3 is TGTGCCAGCAGCTTAGTTCCTGACATCTATGGCTACACCTTC. It codes for CASSLVPDIYGYTF.

The genes are TRBV7-9 and TRBJ2-1; D gene ambiguous. The germline gives CDR1 SEHNR, CDR2 FQNEAQ (reference sequence). There are 16 residues in the CDR3. Trimming took 7 bases from V and 0 from J, leaving 16 bases between them. CDR3 nucleotide sequence: TGTGCCAGCACCCCACTTGAGGCTAGCTCCTACAATGAGCAGTTCTTC. Translating gives CASTPLEASSYNEQFF.

CDR3 residues: CASSPPGGYGQGPSQNEQFF. In DNA, the CDR3 is TGTGCCAGCTCACCACCAGGAGGTTACGGACAGGGGCCATCTCAGAATGAGCAGTTCTTC. The chain joins TRBV18 to TRBJ2-1, with 9 bases fitting TRBD1. CDR1 and CDR2 (germline): KGHSH, LQKENI. V shed 0 bases and J 7 bases; nucleotides not matched to a gene: 19. This CDR3 is 20 amino acids long.

This CDR3 reads CASSPTGGEQYF. CDR3 in DNA: TGTGCCAGCAGCCCAACAGGGGGCGAGCAGTACTTC. The genes are TRBV11-3 and TRBJ2-7, with 8 bases aligning to TRBD1. This CDR3 comprises 12 residues. The ends lost 5 bases at V and 6 bases at J; junction bases unmatched: 3. The germline V gene has CDR1 SGHNT and CDR2 YENEEA.

The chain couples TRBV29-1 to TRBJ2-7; TRBD1 aligns across 7 bases. After removal of 6 bases from V and 1 base from J, the junction contained 6 bases not matched to a gene. The germline V gene has CDR1 SQVTM and CDR2 ANQGSEA. This CDR3 is built from 13 residues. This CDR3 is CSVGTEYSYEQYF. As DNA, the CDR3 is TGCAGCGTCGGGACAGAGTATTCCTACGAGCAGTACTTC.

The CDR3 protein is CASSTGLELFF. CDR3 sequence (DNA): TGTGCCAGCAGCACCGGACTGGAGCTGTTTTTT. The gene calls are TRBV11-2 and TRBJ2-2, with D tentatively TRBD2 (5 bases). Per germline, CDR1 SGHAT and CDR2 FQNNGV. The CDR3 loop spans 11 amino acids. V shed 5 bases and J shed 10 bases, with 8 bases lying between them.

CDR3 sequence: CASSSSPASGATGELFF. CDR3 nucleotides: TGTGCCAGCAGCTCATCGCCAGCCAGCGGGGCGACCGGGGAGCTGTTTTTT. The chain employs TRBV5-4 and TRBJ2-2, with 7 positions matching TRBD2. With V trimmed by 3 bases and J by 5 bases, 13 bases remained unmatched. CDR1 is SGHNT, CDR2 YYREEE, per germline (reference sequence). There are 17 residues in the CDR3.

Remarks on this clone: Other DNA sequences from this sample encode an identical CDR3 as well. The chain recombines TRBV9 with TRBJ2-7; D gene unclear. CDR1 SGDLS and CDR2 YYNGEE come from the germline V gene. This CDR3 comprises 11 residues. V gave up 4 bases and J gave up 3 bases, with 5 bases separating them. Here the CDR3 reads CASSPGYEQYF. The CDR3 DNA reads TGTGCCAGCAGCCCCGGCTACGAGCAGTACTTC.

This clone was counted a few times. The chain joins TRBV25-1 to TRBJ2-7; a possible D gene is TRBD1 (5 bases). Trimming removed 6 bases at V and 5 bases at J, with 8 bases between. Germline V gene sequence: CDR1 MGHDK, CDR2 SYGVNS. This CDR3 contains 11 residues. The DNA for the CDR3 is TGTGCCAGCAGCAGGGTCAACGAGCAGTACTTC. Protein: CASSRVNEQYF.

This clone has a handful of counts. J is TRBJ2-2 and V is TRBV4-1, with 7 bases identical to TRBD1. The CDR3 is 17 residues long. Germline-derived CDR1 and CDR2 are MGHRA and YSYEKL. Trimming removed 1 base from V and 3 bases from J; junction bases left unmatched: 8. CDR3 protein: CASSQVGRGIDTGELFF. DNA for the CDR3: TGCGCCAGCAGCCAAGTCGGCAGGGGGATTGACACCGGGGAGCTGTTTTTT.

The rearrangement links TRBV14 to TRBJ2-7; TRBD1 might be the D (6 bases). The V gene lost 4 bases and the J gene lost 3 bases, with 19 bases spanning the gap. CDR1 is SGHDN, CDR2 FVKESK, per germline. This CDR3 is built from 16 residues. CDR3 sequence: CASSPSTGSFLYEQYF. Here the CDR3 DNA reads TGTGCCAGCAGCCCCTCGACAGGTTCCTTCCTCTACGAGCAGTACTTC.